Listed below are T cell receptor beta chains from one sample, sequenced in a study of regulatory T cells in long-lasting Graves disease. TCRdb analysed the multiplex PCR reads with MiXCR anew, one entry per CDR3 protein. The sample records approximately 400,000 distinct CDR3 sequences, more than 20% being singletons. Sequences were derived from peripheral blood mononuclear cells (PBMCs), sampled when the disease was refractory, from a patient treated with antithyroid drugs. These TCRs come from a middle-aged woman with Graves disease. The CDR3 runs from the conserved cysteine through the conserved F or W. Each record gives: D gene, J gene, clone size, V gene, CDR3 DNA, CDR3 protein. D genes are given only for firm matches. Size tells how often a clone was seen (once, few, many) or the class of an expanded clone, and some rows leave it out.

d_call: TRBD1
j_call: TRBJ1-1
clone_size: many
v_call: TRBV28
cdr3_nt: TGTGCCAGCTGTACAGGGGGATGGGACACTGAAGCTTTCTTT
cdr3_aa: CASCTGGWDTEAFF

d_call: .
j_call: TRBJ2-2
clone_size: few
v_call: TRBV6-5
cdr3_nt: TGTGCCAGCAGTTACACGTCGGCTAGGCAGGGAAGGACCGGGGAGCTGTTTTTT
cdr3_aa: CASSYTSARQGRTGELFF

d_call: .
j_call: TRBJ2-7
clone_size: few
v_call: TRBV29-1
cdr3_nt: TGCAGCGTGGCCCTTCGGGACCGCTCCTACGAGCAGTACTTC
cdr3_aa: CSVALRDRSYEQYF

d_call: .
j_call: TRBJ2-7
clone_size: .
v_call: TRBV6-1
cdr3_nt: TGTGCCAGCAGGATTAACAGACTCTCCTACGAGCAGTACTTC
cdr3_aa: CASRINRLSYEQYF

d_call: .
j_call: TRBJ2-7
clone_size: many
v_call: TRBV29-1
cdr3_nt: TGCAGCGTTGGGGACTTCCGCTACGAGCAGTACTTC
cdr3_aa: CSVGDFRYEQYF

d_call: TRBD2
j_call: TRBJ2-7
clone_size: .
v_call: TRBV9
cdr3_nt: TGTGCCAGCAGCGGAGATGGGTCTAGCGGGGATAATTACGAGCAGTACTTC
cdr3_aa: CASSGDGSSGDNYEQYF

d_call: TRBD2
j_call: TRBJ2-7
clone_size: few
v_call: TRBV5-1
cdr3_nt: TGCGCCAGCAGCCAGGGACTAGCGAATAAATACGAGCAGTACTTC
cdr3_aa: CASSQGLANKYEQYF

d_call: .
j_call: TRBJ2-3
clone_size: few
v_call: TRBV28
cdr3_nt: TGTGCCAGCAGTTTAGTCGGCAGGGCCGGGGTTACGCAGTATTTT
cdr3_aa: CASSLVGRAGVTQYF

d_call: .
j_call: TRBJ2-3
clone_size: .
v_call: TRBV28
cdr3_nt: TGTGCCAGCAGTTCCACCGGCACAGATACGCAGTATTTT
cdr3_aa: CASSSTGTDTQYF

d_call: TRBD1
j_call: TRBJ1-5
clone_size: few
v_call: TRBV19
cdr3_nt: TGTGCCAGTAGTATTCCGACAGGGTGGGGGAGCAATCAGCCCCAGCATTTT
cdr3_aa: CASSIPTGWGSNQPQHF

d_call: .
j_call: TRBJ1-1
clone_size: many
v_call: TRBV29-1
cdr3_nt: TGCAGCGTTGTAAAGATCCGCAACACTGAAGCTTTCTTT
cdr3_aa: CSVVKIRNTEAFF

d_call: TRBD2
j_call: TRBJ2-3
clone_size: .
v_call: TRBV2
cdr3_nt: TGTGCCAGCAGTGAACGCGGGAGGACCACAGATACGCAGTATTTT
cdr3_aa: CASSERGRTTDTQYF

d_call: TRBD1
j_call: TRBJ1-4
clone_size: .
v_call: TRBV28
cdr3_nt: TGTGCCAGCAGATGGGACAGGCGAACTAATGAAAAACTGTTTTTT
cdr3_aa: CASRWDRRTNEKLFF

d_call: .
j_call: TRBJ1-1
clone_size: .
v_call: TRBV12-3/TRBV12-4
cdr3_nt: TGTGCCAGCAGTACCTCGCTCACTGAAGCTTTCTTT
cdr3_aa: CASSTSLTEAFF

d_call: .
j_call: TRBJ2-5
clone_size: once
v_call: TRBV29-1
cdr3_nt: TGCAGCGTGGGAAAGACACGCGCGTACCAAGAGACCCAGTACTTC
cdr3_aa: CSVGKTRAYQETQYF

d_call: TRBD1
j_call: TRBJ2-7
clone_size: .
v_call: TRBV28
cdr3_nt: TGTGCCAGCAGTTCCCCGGAACAGGGGGCCTACGAGCAGTACTTC
cdr3_aa: CASSSPEQGAYEQYF

d_call: .
j_call: TRBJ2-5
clone_size: many
v_call: TRBV20-1
cdr3_nt: TGCAGTGCTAGAGATCGTCGTGGCGGGATAGAGACCCAGTACTTC
cdr3_aa: CSARDRRGGIETQYF

d_call: .
j_call: TRBJ1-2
clone_size: many
v_call: TRBV2
cdr3_nt: TGTGCCAGCAGGCCTGCGACCGGGCTGCCTAACTATGGCTACACCTTC
cdr3_aa: CASRPATGLPNYGYTF

d_call: .
j_call: TRBJ2-3
clone_size: .
v_call: TRBV12-3/TRBV12-4
cdr3_nt: TGTGCCAGCAGTTTAAGGTTAGAACTGAACACAGATACGCAGTATTTT
cdr3_aa: CASSLRLELNTDTQYF

d_call: .
j_call: TRBJ2-7
clone_size: .
v_call: TRBV30
cdr3_nt: TGTGCCTGGAGTGAACAGTTGTCCTACGAGCAGTACTTC
cdr3_aa: CAWSEQLSYEQYF

d_call: .
j_call: TRBJ2-5
clone_size: many
v_call: TRBV19
cdr3_nt: TGTGCCAGCGCGACAGTAGGAGAGACCCAGTACTTC
cdr3_aa: CASATVGETQYF

d_call: TRBD2
j_call: TRBJ2-3
clone_size: few
v_call: TRBV11-2
cdr3_nt: TGTGCCAGCAGCCGACTAGCGGGCCCCACAGATACGCAGTATTTT
cdr3_aa: CASSRLAGPTDTQYF

d_call: TRBD2
j_call: TRBJ2-7
clone_size: .
v_call: TRBV4-1
cdr3_nt: TGCGCCAGCAGCCAACTAGCGGGAGGACCGACTTACGAGCAGTACTTC
cdr3_aa: CASSQLAGGPTYEQYF

d_call: TRBD2
j_call: TRBJ2-3
clone_size: .
v_call: TRBV20-1
cdr3_nt: TGCAGTGCTTCCAACCCGGGACTAGCGGGAGCTTCAGATACGCAGTATTTT
cdr3_aa: CSASNPGLAGASDTQYF

d_call: TRBD2
j_call: TRBJ2-7
clone_size: many
v_call: TRBV7-8
cdr3_nt: TGTGCCAGCAGCTTAGTCCCTAGCGGGAGGGCCTACGAGCAGTACTTC
cdr3_aa: CASSLVPSGRAYEQYF

d_call: .
j_call: TRBJ2-1
clone_size: few
v_call: TRBV11-2
cdr3_nt: TGTGCCAGCAGCCCTTCTCTTGTAGGACTGCGATACAATGAGCAGTTCTTC
cdr3_aa: CASSPSLVGLRYNEQFF